This T cell receptor beta chain stems from a study of shared clonotypes between healthy human individuals. Study-wide points: With four donors compared, around 5% of naive CD4 clonotypes were shared. Among non-shared clonotypes, generation probabilities were lower than among those shared by all four donors. Only a few donors were included, so the genetic and exposure-history diversity represented was limited.

Profiling relied on immunoSEQ multiplex PCR, and the TCRdb table lists in-frame clones only, not all of them. The table has about 2 million clones, around 96% seen once. Terminally differentiated effector memory CD45RA+ cells were excluded from the naive CD8 cells, which were CD45RO-negative and positively selected for CCR7. A remark on this clone: The antigen remains unidentified.

The CDR3 runs to 15 residues. V was clipped by 0 bases and J by 0 bases, with 7 bases between them. Germline CDR1 reads LGHNA; CDR2 reads YSLEER. This clonotype originated in a man aged 18 to 35 in good health. The rearrangement links TRBV4-3 to TRBJ2-3, with D uncertain. Sequencing was performed on naive CD8+ T cells sorted from blood. This chain's CDR3 is CASSQDVESTDTQYF. In DNA, the CDR3 is TGCGCCAGCAGCCAAGATGTGGAGAGCACAGATACGCAGTATTTT.